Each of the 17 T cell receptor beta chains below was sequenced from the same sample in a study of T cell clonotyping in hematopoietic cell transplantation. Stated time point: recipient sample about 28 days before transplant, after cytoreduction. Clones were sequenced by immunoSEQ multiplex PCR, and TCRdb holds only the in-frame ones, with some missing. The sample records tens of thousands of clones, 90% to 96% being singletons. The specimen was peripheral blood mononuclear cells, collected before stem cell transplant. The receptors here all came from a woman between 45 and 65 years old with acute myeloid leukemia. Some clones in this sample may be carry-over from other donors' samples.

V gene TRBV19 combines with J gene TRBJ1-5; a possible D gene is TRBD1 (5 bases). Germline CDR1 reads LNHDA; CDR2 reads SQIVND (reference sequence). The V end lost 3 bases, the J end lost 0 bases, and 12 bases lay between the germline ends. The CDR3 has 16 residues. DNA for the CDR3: TGTGCCAGTAGTATCCCAGGGTCCCATAGCAATCAGCCCCAGCATTTT. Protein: CASSIPGSHSNQPQHF.

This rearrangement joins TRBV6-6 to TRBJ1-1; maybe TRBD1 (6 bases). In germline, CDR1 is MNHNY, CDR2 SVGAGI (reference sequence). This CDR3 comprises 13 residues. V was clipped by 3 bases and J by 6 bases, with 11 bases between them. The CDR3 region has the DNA TGTGCCAGCAGTTATCAGAGGACAGCTGAAGCTTTCTTT. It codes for CASSYQRTAEAFF.

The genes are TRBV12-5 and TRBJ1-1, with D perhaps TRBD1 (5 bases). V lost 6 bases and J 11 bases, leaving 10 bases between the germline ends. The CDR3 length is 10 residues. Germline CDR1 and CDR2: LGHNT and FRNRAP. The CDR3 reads CASGAGAAFF. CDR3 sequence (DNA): TGTGCTAGTGGCGCCGGGGCGGCTTTCTTT.

CDR3 protein: CASSAGQTSNQPQHF. In nucleotides, the CDR3 is TGCGCCAGCAGCGCGGGACAGACGAGCAATCAGCCCCAGCATTTT. The chain carries TRBV5-1 and TRBJ1-5; 7 bases agree with TRBD1. Trimming removed 4 bases from V and 1 base from J; junction bases left unmatched: 5. The germline CDR1 and CDR2 sequences are SGHRS and YFSETQ. CDR3 length: 15 residues.

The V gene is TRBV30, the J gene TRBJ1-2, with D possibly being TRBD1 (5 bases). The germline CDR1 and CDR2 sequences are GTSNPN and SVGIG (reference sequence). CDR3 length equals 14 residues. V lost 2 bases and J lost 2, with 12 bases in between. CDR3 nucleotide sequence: TGTGCCTGGAGTCGACAGACCATAAACTATGGCTACACCTTC. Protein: CAWSRQTINYGYTF.

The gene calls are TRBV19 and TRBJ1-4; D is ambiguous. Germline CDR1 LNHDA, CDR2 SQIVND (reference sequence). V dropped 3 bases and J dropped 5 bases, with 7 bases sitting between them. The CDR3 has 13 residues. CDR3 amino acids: CASSILINEKLFF. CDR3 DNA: TGTGCCAGTAGTATCCTAATCAATGAAAAACTGTTTTTT.

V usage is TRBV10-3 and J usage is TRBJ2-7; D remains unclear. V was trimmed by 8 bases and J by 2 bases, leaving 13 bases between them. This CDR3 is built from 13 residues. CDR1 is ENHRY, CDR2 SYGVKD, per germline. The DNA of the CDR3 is TGTGCCATCGCGGTTGCGACCACCTACGAGCAGTACTTC. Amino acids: CAIAVATTYEQYF.

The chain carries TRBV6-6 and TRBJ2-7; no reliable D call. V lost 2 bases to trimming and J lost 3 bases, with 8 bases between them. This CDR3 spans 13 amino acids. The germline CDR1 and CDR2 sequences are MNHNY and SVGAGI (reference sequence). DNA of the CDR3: TGTGCCAGCAGTTACGAGGCAAACTACGAGCAGTACTTC. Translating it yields CASSYEANYEQYF.

For the CDR3, the DNA is TGTGCCAGCAGTCCCCGGTTTAGCGTTGAGACCCAGTACTTC. Translated: CASSPRFSVETQYF. V usage is TRBV2 and J usage is TRBJ2-5, with D maybe TRBD2 (5 bases). The CDR3 runs 14 residues. V was cut by 5 bases and J by 5 bases, with 15 bases left in between. Germline CDR1 reads SNHLY; CDR2 reads FYNNEI.

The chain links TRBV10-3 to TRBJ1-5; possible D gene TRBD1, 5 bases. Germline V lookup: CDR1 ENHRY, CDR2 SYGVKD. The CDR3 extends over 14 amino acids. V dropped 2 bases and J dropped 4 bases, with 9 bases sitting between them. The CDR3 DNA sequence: TGTGCCATCAGTGAGGAGGGGCGGAATCAGCCCCAGCATTTT. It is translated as CAISEEGRNQPQHF.

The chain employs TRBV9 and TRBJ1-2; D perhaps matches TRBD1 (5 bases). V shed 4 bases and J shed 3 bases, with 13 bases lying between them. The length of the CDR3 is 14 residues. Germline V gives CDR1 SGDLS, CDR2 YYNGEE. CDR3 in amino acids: CASSPGPNYYGYTF. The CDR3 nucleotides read TGTGCCAGCAGCCCGGGACCAAACTACTATGGCTACACCTTC.

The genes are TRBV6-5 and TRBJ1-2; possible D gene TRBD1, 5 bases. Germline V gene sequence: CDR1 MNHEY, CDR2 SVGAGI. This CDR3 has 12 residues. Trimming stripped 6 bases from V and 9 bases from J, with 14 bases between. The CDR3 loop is CASSGTSSRYTF. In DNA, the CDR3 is TGTGCCAGCAGCGGGACTTCAAGTCGCTACACCTTC.

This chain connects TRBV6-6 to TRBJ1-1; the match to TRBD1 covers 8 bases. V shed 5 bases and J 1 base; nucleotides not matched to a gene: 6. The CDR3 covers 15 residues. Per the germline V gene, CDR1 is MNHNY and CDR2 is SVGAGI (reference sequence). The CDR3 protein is CASSPYRGKNTEAFF. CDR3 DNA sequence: TGTGCCAGCAGTCCATACAGGGGGAAGAACACTGAAGCTTTCTTT.

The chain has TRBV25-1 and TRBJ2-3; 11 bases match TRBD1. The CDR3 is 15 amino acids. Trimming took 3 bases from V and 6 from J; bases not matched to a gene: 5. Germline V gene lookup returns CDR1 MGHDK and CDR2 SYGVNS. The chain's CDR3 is CASSERDRGIDTQYF. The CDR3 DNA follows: TGTGCCAGCAGTGAGAGGGACAGGGGGATTGATACGCAGTATTTT. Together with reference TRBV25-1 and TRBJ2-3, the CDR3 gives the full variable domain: EADIYQTPRYLVIGTGKKITLECSQTMGHDKMYWYQQDPGMELHLIHYSYGVNSTEKGDLSSESTVSRIRTEHFPLTLESARPSHTSQYLCASSERDRGIDTQYFGPGTRLTVL.

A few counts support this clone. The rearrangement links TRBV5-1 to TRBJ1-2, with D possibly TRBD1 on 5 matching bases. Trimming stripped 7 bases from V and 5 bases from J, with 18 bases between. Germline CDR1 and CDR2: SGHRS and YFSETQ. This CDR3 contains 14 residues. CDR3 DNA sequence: TGCGCCAGCGGGGCGGAGGCTCGGGGGTATGGCTACACCTTC. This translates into CASGAEARGYGYTF.

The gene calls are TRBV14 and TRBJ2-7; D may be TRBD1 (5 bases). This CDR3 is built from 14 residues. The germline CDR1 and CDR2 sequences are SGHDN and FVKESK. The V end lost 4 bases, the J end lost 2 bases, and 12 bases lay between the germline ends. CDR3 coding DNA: TGTGCCAGCAGCCTAATTCAGGGTCCCTACGAGCAGTACTTC. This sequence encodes CASSLIQGPYEQYF.

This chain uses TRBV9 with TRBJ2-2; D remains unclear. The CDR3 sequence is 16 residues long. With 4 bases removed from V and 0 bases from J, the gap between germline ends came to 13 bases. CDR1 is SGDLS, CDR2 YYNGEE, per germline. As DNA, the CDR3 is TGTGCCAGCAGCCCCGACGGTGCTTCGAACACCGGGGAGCTGTTTTTT. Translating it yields CASSPDGASNTGELFF.